The 6 T cell receptor beta chains listed next were all sequenced from one sample in a study. TCRdb re-derived calls from the 5' RACE reads in MiXCR, one entry per CDR3 protein. The repertoire holds fewer than 80,000 distinct CDR3 sequences, under 25% seen once, with 2.5% to 3% in the top ten. The sequencing input was memory CD4+ T cells sorted from a lymph node. Stated subset: memory CD4+ T cells, CD4+CD45RO+CD25-. The receptors come from a female donor with breast cancer.

This clonotype has only a few counts. This sequence joins TRBV7-9 and TRBJ1-1; D unclear. The CDR3 is 17 amino acids. Looked up from germline, CDR1 is SEHNR and CDR2 is FQNEAQ (reference sequence). V lost 0 bases, J lost 5 bases, and 19 bases lay in between. The CDR3 DNA is TGTGCCAGCAGCTTAGCGGCGTCGGCGACCAGGCGGACTGAAGCTTTCTTT. This translates into CASSLAASATRRTEAFF.

Of note for this clonotype: At one boundary the junction diverges from the germline segment, which might be a read error. V is TRBV6-5 and J is TRBJ1-1, with 7 bases lining up with TRBD1. Germline assignment: CDR1 MNHEY and CDR2 SVGAGI. The CDR3 consists of 13 residues. CDR3 nucleotide sequence: TGCGCCAGCAGCCGAAGCCGGGACAGTCAAGCTTTCTTT. Protein sequence: CASSRSRDSQAFF.

This clonotype was found a few times. This chain links TRBV20-1 with TRBJ1-2; 7 nucleotides match TRBD1. Germline V gene lookup returns CDR1 DFQATT and CDR2 SNEGSKA (reference sequence). The CDR3 runs 14 residues. After removal of 1 base from V and 6 bases from J, the junction contained 8 bases not matched to a gene. As DNA, the CDR3 is TGCAGTGCTAGAGGTGGGACAGCTTGGAATGGCTACACCTTC. It encodes CSARGGTAWNGYTF.

This clonotype was seen once. Possible read error: a much larger clone is one base away. The chain carries TRBV20-1 and TRBJ1-5; D is possibly TRBD1 (5 bases). Germline loops: CDR1 DFQATT, CDR2 SNEGSKA (reference sequence). CDR3 size: 13 residues. CDR3 in amino acids: CSTGGKGDQPQHF. CDR3 coding DNA: TGCAGCACGGGGGGAAAGGGCGATCAGCCCCAGCATTTT.

The chain uses TRBV5-1 and TRBJ2-6; a weak D match, TRBD1 (5 bases). Germline V lookup: CDR1 SGHRS, CDR2 YFSETQ. This CDR3 spans 15 amino acids. V lost 4 bases, J lost 0 bases, and 8 bases lay in between. For the CDR3, the DNA is TGCGCCAGCAGCGACAGAGTCTCTGGGGCCAACGTCCTGACTTTC. Amino acid sequence: CASSDRVSGANVLTF.

This clonotype was observed a handful of times. V and J are TRBV27 and TRBJ1-1; D is unclear. V was clipped by 3 bases and J by 3 bases, with 11 bases between them. CDR1 and CDR2 from the germline V gene are MNHEY and SMNVEV (reference sequence). The CDR3 covers 14 residues. CDR3 amino acids: CASSFKGTDTEAFF. DNA of the CDR3: TGTGCCAGCAGTTTCAAGGGTACAGACACTGAAGCTTTCTTT.